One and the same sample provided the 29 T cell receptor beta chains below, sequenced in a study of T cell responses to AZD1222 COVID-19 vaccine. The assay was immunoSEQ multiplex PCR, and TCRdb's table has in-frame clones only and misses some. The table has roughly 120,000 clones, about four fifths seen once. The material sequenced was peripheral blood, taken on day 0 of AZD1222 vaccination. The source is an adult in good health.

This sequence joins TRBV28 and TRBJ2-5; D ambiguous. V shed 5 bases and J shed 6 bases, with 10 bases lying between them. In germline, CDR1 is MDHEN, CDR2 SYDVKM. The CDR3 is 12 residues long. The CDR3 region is CASSPSKKTQYF. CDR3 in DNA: TGTGCCAGCAGTCCTTCTAAAAAGACCCAGTACTTC.

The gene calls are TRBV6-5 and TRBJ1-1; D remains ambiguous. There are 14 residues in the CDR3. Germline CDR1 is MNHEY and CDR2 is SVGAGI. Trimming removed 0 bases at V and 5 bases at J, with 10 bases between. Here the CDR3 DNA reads TGTGCCAGCAGTTACTCCCGGGTTAGTACTGAAGCTTTCTTT. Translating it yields CASSYSRVSTEAFF.

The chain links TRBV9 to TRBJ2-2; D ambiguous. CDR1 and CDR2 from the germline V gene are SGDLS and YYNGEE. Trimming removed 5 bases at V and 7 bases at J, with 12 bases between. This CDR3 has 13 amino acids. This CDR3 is CASSGPVGGELFF. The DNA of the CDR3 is TGTGCCAGCAGTGGGCCCGTCGGCGGGGAGCTGTTTTTT. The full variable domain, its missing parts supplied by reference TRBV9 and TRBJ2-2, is DSGVTQTPKHLITATGQRVTLRCSPRSGDLSVYWYQQSLDQGLQFLIQYYNGEERAKGNILERFSAQQFPDLHSELNLSSLELGDSALYFCASSGPVGGELFFGEGSRLTVL.

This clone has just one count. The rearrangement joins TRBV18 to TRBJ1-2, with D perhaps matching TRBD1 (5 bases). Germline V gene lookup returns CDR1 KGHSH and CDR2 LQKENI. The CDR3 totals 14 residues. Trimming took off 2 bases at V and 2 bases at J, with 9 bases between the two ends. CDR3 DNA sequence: TGTGCCAGCTCACCAACGACAGCCAACTATGGCTACACCTTC. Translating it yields CASSPTTANYGYTF.

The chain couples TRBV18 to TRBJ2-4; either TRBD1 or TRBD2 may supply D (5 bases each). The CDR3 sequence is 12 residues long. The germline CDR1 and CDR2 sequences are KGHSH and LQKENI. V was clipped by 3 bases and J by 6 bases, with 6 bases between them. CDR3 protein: CASSPGTNIQYF. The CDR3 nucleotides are TGTGCCAGCTCACCCGGGACAAACATTCAGTACTTC.

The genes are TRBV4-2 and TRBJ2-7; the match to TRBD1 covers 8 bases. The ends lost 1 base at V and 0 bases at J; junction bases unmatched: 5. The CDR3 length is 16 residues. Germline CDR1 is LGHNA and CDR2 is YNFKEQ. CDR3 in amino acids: CASSQVGQGFSYEQYF. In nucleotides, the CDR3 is TGTGCCAGCAGCCAAGTCGGACAGGGTTTCTCCTACGAGCAGTACTTC.

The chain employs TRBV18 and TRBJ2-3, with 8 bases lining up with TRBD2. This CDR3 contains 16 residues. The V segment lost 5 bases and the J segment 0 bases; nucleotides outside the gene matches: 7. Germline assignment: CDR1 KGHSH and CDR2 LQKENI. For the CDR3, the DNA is TGTGCCAGCTCAAGCACTAGCGGCCACAGCACAGATACGCAGTATTTT. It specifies CASSSTSGHSTDTQYF. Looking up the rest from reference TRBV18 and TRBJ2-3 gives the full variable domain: NAGVMQNPRHLVRRRGQEARLRCSPMKGHSHVYWYRQLPEEGLKFMVYLQKENIIDESGMPKERFSAEFPKEGPSILRIQQVVRGDSAAYFCASSSTSGHSTDTQYFGPGTRLTVL.

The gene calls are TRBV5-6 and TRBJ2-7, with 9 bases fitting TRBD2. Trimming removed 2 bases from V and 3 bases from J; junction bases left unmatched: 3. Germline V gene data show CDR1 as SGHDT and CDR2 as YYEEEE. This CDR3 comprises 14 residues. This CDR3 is CASSFLSGSYEQYF. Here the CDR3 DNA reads TGTGCCAGCAGCTTTCTTAGCGGGAGCTACGAGCAGTACTTC.

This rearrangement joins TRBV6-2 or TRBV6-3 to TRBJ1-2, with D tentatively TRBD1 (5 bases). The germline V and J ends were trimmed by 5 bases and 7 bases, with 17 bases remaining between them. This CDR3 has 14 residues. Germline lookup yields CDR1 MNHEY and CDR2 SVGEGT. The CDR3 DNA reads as TGTGCCAGCAGTGCCTCCGGGACGCCCGTTGGCTACACCTTC. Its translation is CASSASGTPVGYTF.

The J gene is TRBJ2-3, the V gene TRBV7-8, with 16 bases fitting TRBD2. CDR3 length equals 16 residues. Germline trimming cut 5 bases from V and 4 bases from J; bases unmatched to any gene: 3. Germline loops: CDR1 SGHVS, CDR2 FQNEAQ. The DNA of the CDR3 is TGTGCCAGCAGCGCAGGGACTAGCGGGAGGGCAGATACGCAGTATTTT. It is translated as CASSAGTSGRADTQYF. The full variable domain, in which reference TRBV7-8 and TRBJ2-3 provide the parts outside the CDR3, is GAGVSQSPRYKVAKRGQDVALRCDPISGHVSLFWYQQALGQGPEFLTYFQNEAQLDKSGLPSDRFFAERPEGSVSTLKIQRTQQEDSAVYLCASSAGTSGRADTQYFGPGTRLTVL.

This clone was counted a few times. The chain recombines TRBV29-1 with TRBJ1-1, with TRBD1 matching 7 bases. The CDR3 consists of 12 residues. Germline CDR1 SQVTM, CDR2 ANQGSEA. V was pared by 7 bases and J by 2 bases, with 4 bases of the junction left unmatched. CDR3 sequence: CSGNRGNTEAFF. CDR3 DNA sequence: TGCAGCGGAAACAGGGGCAACACTGAAGCTTTCTTT.

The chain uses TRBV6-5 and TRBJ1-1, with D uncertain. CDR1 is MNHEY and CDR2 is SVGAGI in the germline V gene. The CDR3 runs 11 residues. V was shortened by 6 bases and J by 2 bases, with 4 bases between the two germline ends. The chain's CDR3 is CASRPNTEAFF. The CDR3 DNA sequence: TGTGCCAGCAGGCCAAACACTGAAGCTTTCTTT.

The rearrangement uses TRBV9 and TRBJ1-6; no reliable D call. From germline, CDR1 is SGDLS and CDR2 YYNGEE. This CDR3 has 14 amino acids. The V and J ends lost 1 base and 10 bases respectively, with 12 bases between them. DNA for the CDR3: TGTGCCAGCAGCGTACAGGCCGGTCGCTCACCCCTCCACTTT. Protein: CASSVQAGRSPLHF.

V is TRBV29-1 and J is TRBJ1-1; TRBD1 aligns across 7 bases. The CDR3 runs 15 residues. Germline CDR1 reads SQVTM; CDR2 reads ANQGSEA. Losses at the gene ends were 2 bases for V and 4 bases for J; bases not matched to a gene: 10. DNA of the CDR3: TGCAGCGTTGAATACAGGGGAGGTCGGAGCACTGAAGCTTTCTTT. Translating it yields CSVEYRGGRSTEAFF. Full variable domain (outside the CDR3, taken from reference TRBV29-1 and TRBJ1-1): SAVISQKPSRDICQRGTSLTIQCQVDSQVTMMFWYRQQPGQSLTLIATANQGSEATYESGFVIDKFPISRPNLTFSTLTVSNMSPEDSSIYLCSVEYRGGRSTEAFFGQGTRLTVV.

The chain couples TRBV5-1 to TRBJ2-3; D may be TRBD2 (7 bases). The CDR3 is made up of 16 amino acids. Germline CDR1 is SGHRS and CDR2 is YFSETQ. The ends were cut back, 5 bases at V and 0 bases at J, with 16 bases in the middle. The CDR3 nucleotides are TGCGCCAGCAGACTTGATTGGGGGGGCAGCACAGATACGCAGTATTTT. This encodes CASRLDWGGSTDTQYF.

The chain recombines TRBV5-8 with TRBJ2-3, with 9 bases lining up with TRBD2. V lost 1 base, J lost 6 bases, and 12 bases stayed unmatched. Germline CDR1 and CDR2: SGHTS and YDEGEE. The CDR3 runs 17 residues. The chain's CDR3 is CASSLFRTSGSTDTQYF. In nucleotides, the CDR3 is TGTGCCAGCAGCTTGTTCCGTACTAGCGGGTCGACGGATACGCAGTATTTT.

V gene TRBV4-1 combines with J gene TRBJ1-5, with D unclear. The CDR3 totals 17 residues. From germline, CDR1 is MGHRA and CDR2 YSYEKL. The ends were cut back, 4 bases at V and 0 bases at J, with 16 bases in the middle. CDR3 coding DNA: TGCGCCAGCAGCCCACCTTTAGCAGCTTATAGCAATCAGCCCCAGCATTTT. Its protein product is CASSPPLAAYSNQPQHF.

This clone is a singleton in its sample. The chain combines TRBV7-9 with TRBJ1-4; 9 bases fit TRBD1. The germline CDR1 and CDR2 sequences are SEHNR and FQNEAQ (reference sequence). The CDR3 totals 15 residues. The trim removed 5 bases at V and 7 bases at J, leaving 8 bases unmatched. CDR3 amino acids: CASSPQGAVGEKLFF. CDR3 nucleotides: TGTGCCAGCAGCCCACAGGGGGCTGTTGGTGAAAAACTGTTTTTT.

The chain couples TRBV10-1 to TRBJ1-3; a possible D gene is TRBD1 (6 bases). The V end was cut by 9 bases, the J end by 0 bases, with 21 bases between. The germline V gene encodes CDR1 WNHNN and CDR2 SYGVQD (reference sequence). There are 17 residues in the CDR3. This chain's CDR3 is CARKITGTPFSGNTIYF. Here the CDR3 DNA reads TGCGCCAGAAAGATAACAGGGACTCCTTTCTCTGGAAACACCATATATTTT.

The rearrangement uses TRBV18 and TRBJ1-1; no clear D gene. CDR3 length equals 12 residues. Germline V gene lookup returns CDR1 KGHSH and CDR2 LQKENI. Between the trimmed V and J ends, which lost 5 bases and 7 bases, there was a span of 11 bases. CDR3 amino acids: CASSELTNEAFF. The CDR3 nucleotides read TGTGCCAGCTCAGAACTAACGAATGAAGCTTTCTTT.

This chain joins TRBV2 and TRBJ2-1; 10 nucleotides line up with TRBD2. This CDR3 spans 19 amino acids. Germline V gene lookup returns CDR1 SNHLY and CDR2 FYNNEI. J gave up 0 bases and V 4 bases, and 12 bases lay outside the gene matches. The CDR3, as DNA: TGTGCCAGCAGTGCGACCGGGACTAGCGCCCCGAGCTCCTACAATGAGCAGTTCTTC. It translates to CASSATGTSAPSSYNEQFF.

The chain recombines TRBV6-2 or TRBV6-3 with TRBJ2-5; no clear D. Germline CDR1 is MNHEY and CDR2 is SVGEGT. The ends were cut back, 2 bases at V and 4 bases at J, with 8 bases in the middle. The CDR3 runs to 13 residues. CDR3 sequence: CASSYEMGETQYF. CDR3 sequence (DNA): TGTGCCAGCAGTTACGAGATGGGAGAGACCCAGTACTTC.

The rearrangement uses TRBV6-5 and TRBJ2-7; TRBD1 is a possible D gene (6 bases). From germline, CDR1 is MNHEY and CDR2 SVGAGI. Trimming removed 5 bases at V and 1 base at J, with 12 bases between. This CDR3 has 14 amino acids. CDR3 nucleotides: TGTGCCAGCAGTAAATACAGGGCGTCCTACGAGCAGTACTTC. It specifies CASSKYRASYEQYF.

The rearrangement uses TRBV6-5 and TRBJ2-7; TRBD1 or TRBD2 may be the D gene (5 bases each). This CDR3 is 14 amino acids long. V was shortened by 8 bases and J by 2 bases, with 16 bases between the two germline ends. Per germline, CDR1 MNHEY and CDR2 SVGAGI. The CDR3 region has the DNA TGTGCCAGCCGCGGAACGGGGCGGGCCTACGAGCAGTACTTC. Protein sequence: CASRGTGRAYEQYF.

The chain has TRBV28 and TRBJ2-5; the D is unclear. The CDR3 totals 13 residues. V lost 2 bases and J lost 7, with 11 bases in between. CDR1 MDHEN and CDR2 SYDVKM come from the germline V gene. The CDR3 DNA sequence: TGTGCCAGCAGTTTACCGCTTAGTGTGACCCAGTACTTC. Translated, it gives CASSLPLSVTQYF.

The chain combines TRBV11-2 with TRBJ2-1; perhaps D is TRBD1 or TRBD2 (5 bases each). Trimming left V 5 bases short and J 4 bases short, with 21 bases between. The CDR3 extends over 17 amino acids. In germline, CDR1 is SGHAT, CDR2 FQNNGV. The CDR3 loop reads CASSTSPKRSGYNEQFF. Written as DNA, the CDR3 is TGTGCCAGCAGCACATCCCCTAAGCGGTCAGGGTACAATGAGCAGTTCTTC. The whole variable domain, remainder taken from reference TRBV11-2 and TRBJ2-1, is EAGVAQSPRYKIIEKRQSVAFWCNPISGHATLYWYQQILGQGPKLLIQFQNNGVVDDSQLPKDRFSAERLKGVDSTLKIQPAKLEDSAVYLCASSTSPKRSGYNEQFFGPGTRLTVL.

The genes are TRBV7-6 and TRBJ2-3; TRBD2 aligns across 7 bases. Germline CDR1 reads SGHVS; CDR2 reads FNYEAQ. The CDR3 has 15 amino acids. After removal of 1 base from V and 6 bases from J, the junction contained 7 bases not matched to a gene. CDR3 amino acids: CASSLVQAGTDTQYF. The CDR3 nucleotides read TGTGCCAGCAGCTTAGTTCAAGCGGGAACGGATACGCAGTATTTT.

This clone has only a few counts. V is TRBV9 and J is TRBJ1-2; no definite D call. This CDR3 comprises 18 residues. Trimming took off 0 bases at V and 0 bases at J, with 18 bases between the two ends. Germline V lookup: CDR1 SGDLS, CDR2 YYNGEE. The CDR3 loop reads CASSVERSFPTSNYGYTF. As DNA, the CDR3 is TGTGCCAGCAGCGTAGAGAGATCCTTCCCCACTTCTAACTATGGCTACACCTTC.

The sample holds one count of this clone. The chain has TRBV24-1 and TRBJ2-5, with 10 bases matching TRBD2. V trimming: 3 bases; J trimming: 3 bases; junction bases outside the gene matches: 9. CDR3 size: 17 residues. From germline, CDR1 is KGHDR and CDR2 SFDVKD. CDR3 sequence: CATSDRTSGRAKETQYF. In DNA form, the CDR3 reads TGTGCCACCAGTGATCGGACTAGCGGAAGGGCAAAAGAGACCCAGTACTTC.